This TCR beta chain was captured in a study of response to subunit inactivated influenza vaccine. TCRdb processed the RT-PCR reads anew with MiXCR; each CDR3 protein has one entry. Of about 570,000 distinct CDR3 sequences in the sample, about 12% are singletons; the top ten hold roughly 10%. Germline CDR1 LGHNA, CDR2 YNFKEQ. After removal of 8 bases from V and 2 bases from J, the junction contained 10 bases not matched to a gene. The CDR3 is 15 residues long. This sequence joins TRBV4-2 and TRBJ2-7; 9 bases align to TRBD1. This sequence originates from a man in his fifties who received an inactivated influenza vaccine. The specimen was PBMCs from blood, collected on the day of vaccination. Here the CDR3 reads CASGNVGQGPYEQYF. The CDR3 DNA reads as TGTGCCAGCGGCAATGTGGGACAGGGACCCTACGAGCAGTACTTC.